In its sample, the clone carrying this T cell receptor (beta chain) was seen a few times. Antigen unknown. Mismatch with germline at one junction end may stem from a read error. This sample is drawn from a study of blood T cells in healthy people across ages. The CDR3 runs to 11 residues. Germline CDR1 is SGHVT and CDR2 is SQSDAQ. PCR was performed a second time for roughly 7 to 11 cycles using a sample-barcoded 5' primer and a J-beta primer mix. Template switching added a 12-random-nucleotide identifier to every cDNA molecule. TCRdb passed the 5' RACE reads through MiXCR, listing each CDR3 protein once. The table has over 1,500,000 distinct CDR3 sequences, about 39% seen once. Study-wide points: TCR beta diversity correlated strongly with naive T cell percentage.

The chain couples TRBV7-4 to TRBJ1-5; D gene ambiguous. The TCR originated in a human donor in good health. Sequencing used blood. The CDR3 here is CGTADNQPQHF. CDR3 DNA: TGCGGAACAGCCGACAATCAGCCCCAGCATTTT.